The 11 T cell receptor beta chains given below trace back to one sample, sequenced in a study of OX40 agonist ivuxolimab in advanced cancers. Library construction relied on the immunoSEQ multiplex PCR assay. In TCRdb, the immuneACCESS table is reduced to in-frame sequences with V and J assigned. These tables do not hold every clone; where another copy was compared, an unresolved V gene accounts for under half, and the others remain unexplained. This sample has about 72,000 clones in its table, and 80% to 90% of those were observed once. The top ten clonotypes cover approximately 0.94% of the sample. Material: CD4+ or CD8+ T cells sorted from blood, obtained in a trial of the OX40 agonist ivuxolimab. These TCRs come from an adult with an advanced solid tumor such as melanoma, head and neck, liver or kidney cancer.

On this clone itself: A much larger clone is a single base away; this may be a read error. V is TRBV25-1 and J is TRBJ2-7; D not resolved. The germline V gene encodes CDR1 MGHDK and CDR2 SYGVNS. The CDR3 contains 13 residues. The CDR3 DNA follows: TGTGCCAGCAGTGATAACTTGTCCTGCGAGCAGTACTTC. It encodes CASSDNLSCEQYF.

CDR3 sequence: CASNQGVNYGYTF. The CDR3 DNA reads as TGTGCCAGCAATCAGGGTGTGAACTATGGCTACACCTTC. V gene TRBV28 combines with J gene TRBJ1-2, with D perhaps TRBD1 (5 bases). Germline lookup yields CDR1 MDHEN and CDR2 SYDVKM. V lost 7 bases, J lost 2 bases, and 11 bases lay in between. This CDR3 comprises 13 residues.

This rearrangement joins TRBV6-6 to TRBJ2-3, with D possibly matching TRBD1 (6 bases). The CDR3 is 14 amino acids. Between the trimmed V and J ends, which lost 2 bases and 4 bases, there was a span of 10 bases. CDR1 MNHNY and CDR2 SVGAGI come from the germline V gene (reference sequence). The CDR3 bases are TGTGCCAGCAGTTACGGGGCAGGGGCAGATACGCAGTATTTT. Protein sequence: CASSYGAGADTQYF.

V gene TRBV5-1 combines with J gene TRBJ2-7; no firm D call. V was cut by 2 bases and J by 3 bases, with 12 bases left in between. The germline V gene has CDR1 SGHRS and CDR2 YFSETQ. This CDR3 is built from 14 residues. CDR3 coding DNA: TGCGCCAGCAGCTTTCAGGCGGCAAGCTACGAGCAGTACTTC. Protein: CASSFQAASYEQYF.

The chain carries TRBV18 and TRBJ2-5; a weak D match, TRBD1 (5 bases). The CDR3 length is 16 residues. CDR1 and CDR2 (germline): KGHSH, LQKENI. V was clipped by 5 bases and J by 5 bases, with 21 bases between them. CDR3 sequence (DNA): TGTGCCAGCTCAAACCAGCGACAGACAATTGGCGAGACCCAGTACTTC. The encoded protein is CASSNQRQTIGETQYF.

V gene TRBV19 combines with J gene TRBJ2-1, with D possibly TRBD1 on 5 matching bases. The CDR3 length is 14 residues. Trimming stripped 3 bases from V and 5 bases from J, with 11 bases between. Germline V gene sequence: CDR1 LNHDA, CDR2 SQIVND (reference sequence). The CDR3, as DNA: TGTGCCAGTAGTATGGGGCAGAACAACAATGAGCAGTTCTTC. Its protein product is CASSMGQNNNEQFF.

The chain uses TRBV10-1 and TRBJ2-7; tentative D call: TRBD1 (6 bases). CDR3 length: 13 amino acids. The germline V and J ends were trimmed by 4 bases and 2 bases, with 9 bases remaining between them. CDR1 and CDR2 (germline): WNHNN, SYGVQD (reference sequence). The CDR3 protein is CASSATGPYEQYF. The CDR3 DNA reads as TGCGCCAGCAGTGCAACAGGGCCCTACGAGCAGTACTTC.

The rearrangement joins TRBV11-1 to TRBJ2-5, with no clear D. With 2 bases removed from V and 3 bases from J, the gap between germline ends came to 16 bases. CDR1 and CDR2 from the germline V gene are SGHAT and FQDESV (reference sequence). CDR3 size: 16 residues. The CDR3 is CASSLRRDPLKETQYF. In DNA form, the CDR3 reads TGTGCCAGCAGCTTACGAAGGGATCCGCTGAAAGAGACCCAGTACTTC.

The chain links TRBV18 to TRBJ1-2; the D gene is possibly TRBD1 (6 bases). The CDR3 totals 14 residues. Trimming cost V 4 bases and J 0 bases, with 9 bases left between them. Germline values: CDR1 KGHSH, CDR2 LQKENI. Here the CDR3 reads CASSLGQPNYGYTF. CDR3 bases: TGTGCCAGCTCACTTGGACAGCCTAACTATGGCTACACCTTC. The full variable domain, completed using reference TRBV18 and TRBJ1-2, is NAGVMQNPRHLVRRRGQEARLRCSPMKGHSHVYWYRQLPEEGLKFMVYLQKENIIDESGMPKERFSAEFPKEGPSILRIQQVVRGDSAAYFCASSLGQPNYGYTFGSGTRLTVV.

This rearrangement joins TRBV11-3 to TRBJ1-1; D remains ambiguous. Trimming removed 0 bases at V and 1 base at J, with 15 bases between. In germline, CDR1 is SGHNT, CDR2 YENEEA. The CDR3 length is 17 residues. The CDR3 sequence: CASSLDVLGSSNTEAFF. The CDR3, as DNA: TGTGCCAGCAGCTTAGACGTCCTCGGCAGCTCGAACACTGAAGCTTTCTTT. Based on the CDR3 plus reference TRBV11-3 and TRBJ1-1, the full variable domain is EAGVVQSPRYKIIEKKQPVAFWCNPISGHNTLYWYLQNLGQGPELLIRYENEEAVDDSQLPKDRFSAERLKGVDSTLKIQPAELGDSAVYLCASSLDVLGSSNTEAFFGQGTRLTVV.

This chain joins TRBV9 and TRBJ1-6; D gene unclear. The CDR3 runs to 13 residues. In germline, CDR1 is SGDLS, CDR2 YYNGEE. Trimming removed 4 bases at V and 13 bases at J, with 15 bases between. The CDR3 here is CASSSAPGGPLHF. The CDR3 nucleotides are TGTGCCAGCAGCTCCGCACCGGGTGGTCCCCTCCACTTT. Drawing the rest from reference TRBV9 and TRBJ1-6, the complete variable domain is DSGVTQTPKHLITATGQRVTLRCSPRSGDLSVYWYQQSLDQGLQFLIQYYNGEERAKGNILERFSAQQFPDLHSELNLSSLELGDSALYFCASSSAPGGPLHFGNGTRLTVT.